This T cell receptor beta chain was captured in a study of early T cells in non-severe SARS-CoV-2 infection. About the study: Unsorted whole-blood RNA was sequenced in bulk, leaving chains unpaired. The study's findings and limits: Reliance on VDJdb matching favored anti-spike CD8 responses; private and CD4 specificities were missed.

At least ten counts were recorded for this clonotype. Its target is unknown. Researchers tagged individual cDNA molecules with unique molecular identifiers. TCRdb called the 5' RACE reads again in MiXCR, with one record for every CDR3 protein. The table shows 100,000 to 140,000 distinct CDR3 sequences, with around 10% occurring only once. The CDR3 is 15 amino acids. V was shortened by 4 bases and J by 6 bases, with 16 bases between the two germline ends. Sequencing was done on a sample of whole blood. The chain links TRBV12-3 or TRBV12-4 to TRBJ2-1; weak D call: TRBD2 (6 bases). The TCR was taken from an adult who was a healthcare worker with PCR-confirmed SARS-CoV-2 infection or an uninfected control (not recorded which). CDR3: CASSSIAVTSNEQFF. The CDR3 nucleotides are TGTGCCAGCAGTTCGATAGCGGTCACCAGCAATGAGCAGTTCTTC.